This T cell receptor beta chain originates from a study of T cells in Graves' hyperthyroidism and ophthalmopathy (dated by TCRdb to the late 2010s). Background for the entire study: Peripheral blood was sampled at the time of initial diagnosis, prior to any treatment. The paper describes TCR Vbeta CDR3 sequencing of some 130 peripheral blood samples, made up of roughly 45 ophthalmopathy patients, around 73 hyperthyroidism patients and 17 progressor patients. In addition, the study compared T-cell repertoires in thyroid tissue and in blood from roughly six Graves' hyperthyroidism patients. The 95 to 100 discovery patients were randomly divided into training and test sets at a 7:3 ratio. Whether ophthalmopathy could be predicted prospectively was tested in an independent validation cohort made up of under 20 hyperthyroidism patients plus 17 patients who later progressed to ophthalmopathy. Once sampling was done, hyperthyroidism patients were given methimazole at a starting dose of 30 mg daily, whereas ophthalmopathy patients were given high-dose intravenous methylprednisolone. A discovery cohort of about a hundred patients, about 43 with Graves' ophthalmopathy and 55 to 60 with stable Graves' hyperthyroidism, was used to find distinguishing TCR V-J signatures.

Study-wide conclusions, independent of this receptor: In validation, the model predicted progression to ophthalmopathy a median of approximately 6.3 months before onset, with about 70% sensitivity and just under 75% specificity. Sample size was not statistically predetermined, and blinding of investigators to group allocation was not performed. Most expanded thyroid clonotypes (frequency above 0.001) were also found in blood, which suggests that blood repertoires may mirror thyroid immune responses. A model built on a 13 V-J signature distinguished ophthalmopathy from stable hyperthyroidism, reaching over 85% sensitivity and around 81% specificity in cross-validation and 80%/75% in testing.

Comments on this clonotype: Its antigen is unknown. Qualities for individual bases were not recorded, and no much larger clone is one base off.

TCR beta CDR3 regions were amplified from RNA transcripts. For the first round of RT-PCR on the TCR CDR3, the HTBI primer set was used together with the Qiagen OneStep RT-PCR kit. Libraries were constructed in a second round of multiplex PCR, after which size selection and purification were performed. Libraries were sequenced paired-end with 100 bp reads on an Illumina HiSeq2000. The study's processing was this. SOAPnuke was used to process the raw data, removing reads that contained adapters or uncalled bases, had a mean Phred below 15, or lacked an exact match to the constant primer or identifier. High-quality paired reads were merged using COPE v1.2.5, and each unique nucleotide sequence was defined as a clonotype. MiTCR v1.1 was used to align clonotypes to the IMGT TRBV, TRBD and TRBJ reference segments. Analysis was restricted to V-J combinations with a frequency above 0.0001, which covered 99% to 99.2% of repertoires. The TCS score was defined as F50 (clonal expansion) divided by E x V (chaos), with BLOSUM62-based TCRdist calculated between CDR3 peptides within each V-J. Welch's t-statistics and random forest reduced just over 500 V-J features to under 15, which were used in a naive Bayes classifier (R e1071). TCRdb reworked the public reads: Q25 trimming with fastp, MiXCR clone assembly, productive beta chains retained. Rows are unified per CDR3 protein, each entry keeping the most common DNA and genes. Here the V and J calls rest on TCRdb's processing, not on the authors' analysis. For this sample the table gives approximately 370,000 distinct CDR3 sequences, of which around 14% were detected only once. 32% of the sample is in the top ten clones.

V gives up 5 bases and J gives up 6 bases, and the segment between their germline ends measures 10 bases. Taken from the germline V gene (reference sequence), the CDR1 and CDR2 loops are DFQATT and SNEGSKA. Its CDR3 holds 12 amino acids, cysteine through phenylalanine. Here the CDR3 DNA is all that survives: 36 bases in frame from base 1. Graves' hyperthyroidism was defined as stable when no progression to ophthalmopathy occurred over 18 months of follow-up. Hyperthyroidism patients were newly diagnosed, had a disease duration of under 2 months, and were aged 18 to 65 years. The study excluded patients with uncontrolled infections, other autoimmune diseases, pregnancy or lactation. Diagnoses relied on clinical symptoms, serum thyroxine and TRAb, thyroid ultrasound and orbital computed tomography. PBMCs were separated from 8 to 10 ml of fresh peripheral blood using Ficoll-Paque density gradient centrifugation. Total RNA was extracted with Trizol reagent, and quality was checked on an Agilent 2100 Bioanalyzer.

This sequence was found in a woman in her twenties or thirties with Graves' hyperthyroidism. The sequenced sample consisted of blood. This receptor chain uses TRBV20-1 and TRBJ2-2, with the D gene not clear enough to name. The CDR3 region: CSAGRASGELFF. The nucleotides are TGCAGTGCTGGAAGGGCTTCCGGGGAGCTGTTTTTT.